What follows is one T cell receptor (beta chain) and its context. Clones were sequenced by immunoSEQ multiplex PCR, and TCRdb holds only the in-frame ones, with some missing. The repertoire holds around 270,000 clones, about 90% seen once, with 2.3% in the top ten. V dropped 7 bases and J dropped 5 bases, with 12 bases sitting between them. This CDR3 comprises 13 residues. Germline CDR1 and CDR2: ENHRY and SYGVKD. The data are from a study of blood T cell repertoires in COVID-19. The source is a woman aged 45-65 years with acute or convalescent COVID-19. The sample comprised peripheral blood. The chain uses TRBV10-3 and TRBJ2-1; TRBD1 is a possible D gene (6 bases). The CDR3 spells CAINSDRNNEQFF. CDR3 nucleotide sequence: TGTGCCATCAATTCCGACAGGAACAATGAGCAGTTCTTC.